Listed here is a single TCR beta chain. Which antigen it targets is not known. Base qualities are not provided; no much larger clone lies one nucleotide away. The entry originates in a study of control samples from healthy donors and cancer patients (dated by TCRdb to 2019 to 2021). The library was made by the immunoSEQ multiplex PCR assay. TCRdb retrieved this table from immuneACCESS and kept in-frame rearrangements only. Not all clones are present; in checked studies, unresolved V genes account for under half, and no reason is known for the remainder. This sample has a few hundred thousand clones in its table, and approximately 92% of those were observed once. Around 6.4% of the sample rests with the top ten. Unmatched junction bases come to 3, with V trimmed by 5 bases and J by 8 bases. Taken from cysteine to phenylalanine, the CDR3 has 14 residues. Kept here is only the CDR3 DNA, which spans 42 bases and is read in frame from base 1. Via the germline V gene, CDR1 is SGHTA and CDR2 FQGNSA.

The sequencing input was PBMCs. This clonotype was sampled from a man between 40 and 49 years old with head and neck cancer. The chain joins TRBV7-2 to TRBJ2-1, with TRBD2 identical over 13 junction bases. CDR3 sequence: CASSEGLAGYEQFF. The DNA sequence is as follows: TGTGCCAGCAGCGAGGGACTAGCGGGATATGAGCAGTTCTTC.